Listed here are 5 T cell receptor beta chains from one sample, sequenced in a study of cytomegalovirus exposure and HLA in healthy donors. Vbeta (60) and Jbeta (13) primers were used in the PCR. Assay: immunoSEQ multiplex PCR; the TCRdb copy retains only in-frame clones and omits some. The top ten clones hold 2.7% of a sample with under 150,000 clones, approximately 84% of them seen once. Specimen: PBMCs. These receptor sequences come from a boy aged 2 to 10 in good health and CMV-seronegative.

V is TRBV7-2 and J is TRBJ2-5; weak D call: TRBD1 (6 bases). Germline V CDR1 and CDR2: SGHTA, FQGNSA. The ends were cut back, 5 bases at V and 3 bases at J, with 7 bases in the middle. The CDR3 length is 12 residues. The CDR3 nucleotides read TGTGCCAGCAGCCGGACAGAAGAGACCCAGTACTTC. As protein: CASSRTEETQYF.

The V and J genes are TRBV15 and TRBJ1-5; D perhaps matches TRBD1 (6 bases). Trimming cost V 0 bases and J 7 bases, with 16 bases left between them. The germline CDR1 and CDR2 sequences are LNHNV and YYDKDF (reference sequence). This CDR3 has 16 residues. The CDR3 DNA follows: TGTGCCACCAGCAGAGAGGACAGACCCCCGCGACAGCCCCAGCATTTT. Translated: CATSREDRPPRQPQHF.

The chain uses TRBV4-1 and TRBJ2-2, with 9 bases lining up with TRBD1. V lost 0 bases and J lost 8; bases outside the gene matches: 13. Germline CDR1 MGHRA, CDR2 YSYEKL. The CDR3 has 18 residues. CDR3: CASSQDSTGGRVEGELFF. CDR3 bases: TGCGCCAGCAGCCAAGATAGCACAGGGGGCCGGGTAGAAGGGGAGCTGTTTTTT.

The chain couples TRBV30 to TRBJ2-3, with D hard to call. The CDR3 sequence is 12 residues long. The V end was cut by 7 bases, the J end by 10 bases, with 18 bases between. Germline CDR1 and CDR2: GTSNPN and SVGIG (reference sequence). The CDR3 here is CAYRSRGWAQYF. CDR3 nucleotides: TGTGCCTACCGATCGCGAGGATGGGCGCAGTATTTT. The full variable domain, in which reference TRBV30 and TRBJ2-3 provide the parts outside the CDR3, is SQTIHQWPATLVQPVGSPLSLECTVEGTSNPNLYWYRQAAGRGLQLLFYSVGIGQISSEVPQNLSASRPQDRQFILSSKKLLLSDSGFYLCAYRSRGWAQYFGPGTRLTVL.

The CDR3, as DNA: TGTGCCAGCAGCCAAGGGGGAGGACTCAGCTCCTACGAGCAGTACTTC. Its protein is CASSQGGGLSSYEQYF. The chain is built from TRBV4-2 and TRBJ2-7; tentative D call: TRBD2 (6 bases). This CDR3 is 16 amino acids long. Germline V gene lookup returns CDR1 LGHNA and CDR2 YNFKEQ. V was trimmed by 1 base and J by 0 bases, leaving 13 bases between them.